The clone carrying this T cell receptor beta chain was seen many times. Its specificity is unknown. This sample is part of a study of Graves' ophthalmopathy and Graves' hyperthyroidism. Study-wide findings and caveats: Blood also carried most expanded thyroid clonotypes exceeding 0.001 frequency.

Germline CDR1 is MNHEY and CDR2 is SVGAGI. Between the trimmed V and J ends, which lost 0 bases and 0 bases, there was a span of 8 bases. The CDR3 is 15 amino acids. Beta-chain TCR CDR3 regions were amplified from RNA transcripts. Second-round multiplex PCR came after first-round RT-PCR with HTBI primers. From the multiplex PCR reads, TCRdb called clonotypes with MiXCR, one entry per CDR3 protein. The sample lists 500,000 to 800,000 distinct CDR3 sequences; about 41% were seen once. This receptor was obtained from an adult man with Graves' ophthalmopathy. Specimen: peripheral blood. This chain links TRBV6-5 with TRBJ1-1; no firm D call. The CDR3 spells CASSYSSGMNTEAFF. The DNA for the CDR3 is TGTGCCAGCAGTTACTCGAGTGGGATGAACACTGAAGCTTTCTTT.